The 27 T cell receptor beta chains listed next were all sequenced from one sample in a study of regulatory T cells in long-lasting Graves disease. This sample's time point: newly diagnosed GD, antithyroid drugs for less than 3 months. The TCR library was prepared using RNA isolated from PBMCs. Combining iRepertoire HTBI primers with Arm-PCR of CDR3 regions, the authors built TCR beta libraries. TCRdb passed the multiplex PCR reads through MiXCR, listing each CDR3 protein once. The sample holds about 560,000 distinct CDR3 sequences, about 16% seen once. The same data also contributed to another study, on T cells in Graves' hyperthyroidism and ophthalmopathy.

The material was peripheral blood mononuclear cells (PBMCs), obtained at new diagnosis, from a patient treated with antithyroid drugs. The receptor source for this set is a man aged 18 to 29 with Graves disease.

This clonotype was observed a few times. The chain carries TRBV5-1 and TRBJ2-7; TRBD1 matches 10 bases. Losses at the gene ends were 4 bases for V and 5 bases for J; bases not matched to a gene: 9. There are 15 residues in the CDR3. Germline assignment: CDR1 SGHRS and CDR2 YFSETQ. The CDR3 protein is CASSRTPGQGNEQYF. Written as DNA, the CDR3 is TGCGCCAGCAGCCGTACACCGGGACAGGGGAACGAGCAGTACTTC.

This clonotype is a singleton in its sample. V and J are TRBV30 and TRBJ1-1; 10 positions match TRBD1. J lost 4 bases, V lost 1 base, and 6 bases had no gene match. Germline V gene data show CDR1 as GTSNPN and CDR2 as SVGIG (reference sequence). This CDR3 spans 15 amino acids. This CDR3 reads CAWSDPGQGFTEAFF. In DNA, the CDR3 is TGTGCCTGGAGTGACCCGGGACAGGGGTTCACTGAAGCTTTCTTT.

J is TRBJ2-3 and V is TRBV12-3 or TRBV12-4; D is undetermined. Trimming shortened V by 5 bases and J by 2 bases, and 11 bases separated the two germline ends. The CDR3 totals 14 residues. As DNA, the CDR3 is TGTGCCAGCAGTAATCTCGGATCCACAGATACGCAGTATTTT. Protein sequence: CASSNLGSTDTQYF.

This clonotype was counted many times. Given a much more abundant clone one base away, this may be a read error. The chain joins TRBV2 to TRBJ2-2, with D hard to call. With 7 bases removed from V and 1 base from J, the gap between germline ends came to 4 bases. This CDR3 has 12 residues. CDR1 is SNHLY and CDR2 is FYNNEI in the germline V gene. The CDR3: CASTLNTGELFF. The CDR3 DNA is TGTGCCAGCACCCTGAACACCGGGGAGCTGTTTTTT.

V and J are TRBV18 and TRBJ2-2; D ambiguous. This CDR3 comprises 12 residues. With 5 bases removed from V and 6 bases from J, the gap between germline ends came to 7 bases. Germline V gene sequence: CDR1 KGHSH, CDR2 LQKENI. The CDR3 DNA sequence: TGTGCCAGCTCAAGCAATGCCGGGGAGCTGTTTTTT. Its translation is CASSSNAGELFF.

This clonotype was counted at least ten times. The rearrangement joins TRBV29-1 to TRBJ2-1; D is perhaps TRBD2 (5 bases). V lost 5 bases, J lost 9 bases, and 20 bases lay in between. The CDR3 has 14 residues. In germline, CDR1 is SQVTM, CDR2 ANQGSEA. CDR3 protein: CSVYHSERTGEQFF. Here the CDR3 DNA reads TGCAGCGTTTACCACTCGGAACGGACTGGTGAGCAGTTCTTC.

This clonotype was counted ten times or more. This chain connects TRBV20-1 to TRBJ2-5; D is perhaps TRBD2 (5 bases). Deletions cut 5 bases from V and 1 base from J, with 11 bases between. This CDR3 has 13 amino acids. Germline CDR1 reads DFQATT; CDR2 reads SNEGSKA (reference sequence). CDR3 in DNA: TGCAGTGCTCCCTGGACTGTCCAAGAGACCCAGTACTTC. This gives the protein CSAPWTVQETQYF.

This clonotype was observed at least ten times. The chain uses TRBV9 and TRBJ2-7; D might be TRBD2 (5 bases). Trimming shortened V by 0 bases and J by 2 bases, and 9 bases separated the two germline ends. The CDR3 consists of 14 residues. Per the germline V gene, CDR1 is SGDLS and CDR2 is YYNGEE. DNA for the CDR3: TGTGCCAGCAGCGTAGATCCGGGAACCTACGAGCAGTACTTC. Protein sequence: CASSVDPGTYEQYF.

This clonotype was observed at least ten times. Here the CDR3 reads CASSPPDRGNTEAFF. The CDR3 DNA reads TGTGCCAGCAGCCCTCCCGACAGGGGAAACACTGAAGCTTTCTTT. V and J are TRBV7-8 and TRBJ1-1; 8 nucleotides agree with TRBD1. This CDR3 comprises 15 residues. Losses at the gene ends were 5 bases for V and 2 bases for J; bases not matched to a gene: 7. Germline CDR1 is SGHVS and CDR2 is FQNEAQ.

This clonotype was seen at least ten times. This chain links TRBV4-1 with TRBJ2-6, with TRBD2 identical over 10 bases. J was trimmed by 5 bases and V by 9 bases; bases with no gene match: 13. CDR1 is MGHRA and CDR2 is YSYEKL in the germline V gene. The CDR3 contains 17 residues. CDR3 nucleotide sequence: TGCGCCAGTAAGCCGGGACTAGCGAAGCCACGGGCCAACGTCCTGACTTTC. This gives the protein CASKPGLAKPRANVLTF.

V and J are TRBV19 and TRBJ2-3; a possible D gene is TRBD2 (6 bases). There are 15 residues in the CDR3. Germline CDR1 and CDR2: LNHDA and SQIVND (reference sequence). V lost 3 bases and J lost 2, with 12 bases in between. CDR3 amino acids: CASSMISGFTDTQYF. The CDR3 region has the DNA TGTGCCAGTAGTATGATTAGCGGCTTCACAGATACGCAGTATTTT. Using reference TRBV19 and TRBJ2-3 for the parts outside the CDR3, the full variable domain is DGGITQSPKYLFRKEGQNVTLSCEQNLNHDAMYWYRQDPGQGLRLIYYSQIVNDFQKGDIAEGYSVSREKKESFPLTVTSAQKNPTAFYLCASSMISGFTDTQYFGPGTRLTVL.

This clonotype occurred many times. The V and J genes are TRBV6-5 and TRBJ2-2, with a tentative D call TRBD2 (6 bases). Per germline, CDR1 MNHEY and CDR2 SVGAGI. Trimming stripped 2 bases from V and 1 base from J, with 8 bases between. The CDR3 runs to 15 residues. The CDR3 sequence: CASSYAGRNTGELFF. In nucleotides, the CDR3 is TGTGCCAGCAGTTACGCGGGACGGAACACCGGGGAGCTGTTTTTT.

This clonotype has only a few counts. The V gene is TRBV30, the J gene TRBJ2-7; 8 bases fit TRBD1. The CDR3 consists of 14 residues. Per germline, CDR1 GTSNPN and CDR2 SVGIG (reference sequence). Losses at the gene ends were 2 bases for V and 2 bases for J; bases not matched to a gene: 5. The CDR3 loop reads CAWSPGTGAYEQYF. DNA of the CDR3: TGTGCCTGGAGTCCCGGGACAGGAGCCTACGAGCAGTACTTC.

The rearrangement links TRBV5-1 to TRBJ2-7, with unresolved D. Germline V lookup: CDR1 SGHRS, CDR2 YFSETQ. CDR3 length: 14 residues. V lost 7 bases, J lost 0 bases, and 14 bases lay in between. The CDR3 coding sequence is TGCGCCAGCGCCGGGCAGTCGGCCTCCTACGAGCAGTACTTC. It codes for CASAGQSASYEQYF.

The chain is built from TRBV6-2 or TRBV6-3 and TRBJ2-7; the match to TRBD2 covers 13 bases. The J segment lost 4 bases and the V segment lost 7 bases, leaving 10 bases of the junction unmatched. The CDR3 covers 16 residues. Per germline, CDR1 MNHEY and CDR2 SVGEGT. This CDR3 reads CASTVGTSGKRYEQYF. The CDR3 coding sequence is TGTGCCAGCACCGTGGGGACTAGCGGGAAAAGGTACGAGCAGTACTTC.

This clonotype has a count of ten or more. V and J are TRBV5-1 and TRBJ2-1; D gene unclear. V was pared by 4 bases and J by 3 bases, with 20 bases between. CDR3 length equals 17 residues. Germline V gene lookup returns CDR1 SGHRS and CDR2 YFSETQ. The CDR3 DNA follows: TGCGCCAGCAGCGCCCATCCCCAAAGTCTAGACTACAATGAGCAGTTCTTC. It codes for CASSAHPQSLDYNEQFF. Drawing the rest from reference TRBV5-1 and TRBJ2-1, the complete variable domain is KAGVTQTPRYLIKTRGQQVTLSCSPISGHRSVSWYQQTPGQGLQFLFEYFSETQRNKGNFPGRFSGRQFSNSRSEMNVSTLELGDSALYLCASSAHPQSLDYNEQFFGPGTRLTVL.

The V gene is TRBV27, the J gene TRBJ2-7; TRBD2 might be the D (6 bases). CDR1 and CDR2 (germline): MNHEY, SMNVEV (reference sequence). This CDR3 comprises 13 residues. Trimming took off 7 bases at V and 4 bases at J, with 14 bases between the two ends. The CDR3, as DNA: TGTGCCAGCACCGGCGCAGGAGGGTACGAGCAGTACTTC. Translated, it gives CASTGAGGYEQYF.

This clonotype came up many times. The chain couples TRBV20-1 to TRBJ2-1; D is perhaps TRBD2 (5 bases). Germline V CDR1 and CDR2: DFQATT, SNEGSKA (reference sequence). The CDR3 is 11 amino acids. Trimming took off 7 bases at V and 7 bases at J, with 11 bases between the two ends. Here the CDR3 DNA reads TGCAGTGGAGGGAGTCAGAATGAGCAGTTCTTC. Amino acids: CSGGSQNEQFF.

The chain has TRBV20-1 and TRBJ2-5, with D perhaps matching TRBD2 (5 bases). The CDR3 is 14 residues long. Trimming cost V 1 base and J 3 bases, with 12 bases left between them. Germline V gene lookup returns CDR1 DFQATT and CDR2 SNEGSKA (reference sequence). CDR3 protein: CSARVGVGKETQYF. The CDR3 DNA follows: TGCAGTGCTAGAGTCGGGGTAGGGAAAGAGACCCAGTACTTC.

In its sample, this clonotype was seen many times. This chain links TRBV12-3 or TRBV12-4 with TRBJ2-1; TRBD2 aligns across 8 bases. CDR3 length: 15 amino acids. Trimming cost V 6 bases and J 5 bases; bases outside gene matches: 9. CDR3 sequence: CASSPSGRGHNEQFF. CDR3 sequence (DNA): TGTGCCAGCAGCCCCAGCGGGAGAGGACACAATGAGCAGTTCTTC.

This clonotype was observed a few times. The chain employs TRBV4-1 and TRBJ2-7, with 7 bases fitting TRBD1. The CDR3 covers 15 residues. Trimming cost V 2 bases and J 2 bases; bases outside gene matches: 6. CDR1 and CDR2 (germline): MGHRA, YSYEKL. This CDR3 is CASSQPDRATYEQYF. The CDR3 DNA follows: TGCGCCAGCAGCCAACCCGACAGGGCCACCTACGAGCAGTACTTC.

Comments on this clonotype: Since a much larger clone is just one base distant, this may be a read error. This chain uses TRBV29-1 with TRBJ2-5; possibly TRBD1 or TRBD2 for D (5 bases each). The CDR3 runs 14 residues. Germline CDR1 is SQVTM and CDR2 is ANQGSEA. V dropped 7 bases and J dropped 1 base, with 16 bases sitting between them. The CDR3 DNA reads as TGCAGCGCTGATGGTCTCGGGACCCAAGAGACCCAGTACTTC. Translated: CSADGLGTQETQYF.

Notes on this clonotype: A much larger clone lies one base from this, so it may be a read error. V is TRBV7-3 and J is TRBJ2-6; D uncertain. The germline gives CDR1 SGHTA, CDR2 FQGTGA. This CDR3 is built from 15 residues. For the CDR3, the DNA is TGTGCCAGCAGCTTAATTCGGGCTGGGACCAACGTCCTGACTTTC. Translated: CASSLIRAGTNVLTF.

The chain employs TRBV6-1 and TRBJ2-7; 9 bases are shared with TRBD1. V shed 5 bases, J shed 4 bases, and the junction held 6 bases outside the gene matches. The CDR3 loop spans 14 amino acids. The germline V gene encodes CDR1 MNHNS and CDR2 SASEGT. CDR3 DNA: TGTGCCAGCAGTAAGGGACAGGGAGGGTACGAGCAGTACTTC. Amino acids: CASSKGQGGYEQYF.

This sequence joins TRBV28 and TRBJ1-4; 10 positions agree with TRBD1. V gave up 2 bases and J gave up 3 bases; unmatched junction bases: 6. Germline assignment: CDR1 MDHEN and CDR2 SYDVKM. The CDR3 is 17 residues long. DNA for the CDR3: TGTGCCAGCAGTTTACAAGGGACAGGGGCCTCTAATGAAAAACTGTTTTTT. It encodes CASSLQGTGASNEKLFF.

J is TRBJ2-3 and V is TRBV19, with TRBD2 identical over 7 bases. Trimming cost V 6 bases and J 2 bases; bases outside gene matches: 2. The germline V gene has CDR1 LNHDA and CDR2 SQIVND (reference sequence). The CDR3 sequence is 13 residues long. DNA of the CDR3: TGTGCCAGTAGGCTAGCGGCCACAGATACGCAGTATTTT. It yields the protein CASRLAATDTQYF.

This clonotype was detected a few times. The gene calls are TRBV30 and TRBJ1-1; no clear D. This CDR3 is 12 amino acids long. V gave up 6 bases and J gave up 0 bases, with 8 bases separating them. CDR1 and CDR2 from the germline V gene are GTSNPN and SVGIG (reference sequence). The chain's CDR3 is CACGLLNTEAFF. CDR3 nucleotide sequence: TGTGCCTGTGGACTCTTGAACACTGAAGCTTTCTTT.